Below, 17 T cell receptor beta chains from the same sample are listed, as sequenced in a study of CXCR3-negative and CXCR3-positive naive CD8 T cells. Study observations and caveats: CXCR3-positive naive cells had more hydrophobic TRB CDR3s than CXCR3-negative naive cells.

UMI labels and 5' RACE were used to prepare the TRB cDNA libraries. Each CDR3 protein gets one entry in TCRdb, which reprocessed the 5' RACE reads and gives no DNA. The sample holds roughly 99,000 distinct CDR3 sequences. Their recognized antigens are unknown. Sequenced material: naive CXCR3+ CD8+ T cells from blood. The subset denotes: CD45RO-CCR7+CD27+CD95- naive CD8+ T cells expressing CXCR3 (TNR3+). The receptors shown here come from a human donor in good health. Some clones in this sample may be carry-over from other donors' samples.

The genes are TRBV4-3 and TRBJ2-5. This CDR3 has 14 residues. The germline V gene has CDR1 LGHNA and CDR2 YSLEER. The CDR3 reads CASSQEAGQETQYF.

The V and J genes are TRBV5-1 and TRBJ2-1; TCRdb selects TRBD2, and the lack of DNA leaves this call unchecked. The length of the CDR3 is 14 residues. Germline V CDR1 and CDR2: SGHRS, YFSETQ. CDR3 residues: CASSSSGSGYEQFF.

V is TRBV29-1 and J is TRBJ2-3; with no DNA, the TCRdb D assignment of TRBD1 cannot be verified. The CDR3 loop spans 14 amino acids. Germline lookup yields CDR1 SQVTM and CDR2 ANQGSEA. Here the CDR3 reads CSVEGQGPSDTQYF.

This chain connects TRBV29-1 to TRBJ2-5; TCRdb proposes TRBD1, but this gene call is untestable without DNA. The CDR3 is 12 amino acids. Germline lookup yields CDR1 SQVTM and CDR2 ANQGSEA. The CDR3 is CSARDIIETQYF.

The chain employs TRBV4-3 and TRBJ1-1; there is no DNA to check the TCRdb D call of TRBD1. CDR1 is LGHNA and CDR2 is YSLEER in the germline V gene. CDR3 size: 14 residues. CDR3 sequence: CASRQGTMNTEAFF.

V and J are TRBV2 and TRBJ2-7; as DNA is missing, the TRBD2 call by TCRdb cannot be tested. The CDR3 has 13 residues. Germline values: CDR1 SNHLY, CDR2 FYNNEI. CDR3 loop: CASSSGRVNEQYF.

The chain employs TRBV20-1 and TRBJ1-6; the D gene TCRdb calls, TRBD1, cannot be checked with no DNA. The germline V gene has CDR1 DFQATT and CDR2 SNEGSKA (reference sequence). This CDR3 region has 17 residues. The CDR3 is CSARDSGQGGYNSPLHF.

The genes are TRBV7-6 and TRBJ2-1; TCRdb returns TRBD1, unconfirmable since there is no DNA. The CDR3 sequence is 15 residues long. In germline, CDR1 is SGHVS, CDR2 FNYEAQ. The CDR3 region is CASSPDRAPYNEQFF.

The chain links TRBV12-3 or TRBV12-4 to TRBJ2-5; lacking DNA, the TRBD1 call made by TCRdb goes unchecked. The CDR3 extends over 17 amino acids. CDR3 amino acids: CASSPTAPSNLQETQYF.

The V and J genes are TRBV7-9 and TRBJ2-3; checking the TCRdb D call of TRBD1 is not possible without DNA. Germline values: CDR1 SEHNR, CDR2 FQNEAQ (reference sequence). The CDR3 sequence is 16 residues long. The CDR3 spells CASSSPGGDSSDTQYF.

The chain uses TRBV28 and TRBJ2-7; TCRdb proposes TRBD2, but this gene call is untestable without DNA. The germline V gene has CDR1 MDHEN and CDR2 SYDVKM. This CDR3 contains 16 residues. The CDR3 loop is CASSPRLAVRPYEQYF.

The V gene is TRBV11-2, the J gene TRBJ2-1; with no DNA, the TCRdb D assignment of TRBD2 cannot be verified. The CDR3 covers 16 residues. CDR1 and CDR2 from the germline V gene are SGHAT and FQNNGV. This CDR3 is CASSLDQGSPYNEQFF.

The V gene is TRBV7-6, the J gene TRBJ2-2; TCRdb's D call of TRBD1 is untestable without DNA. CDR1 and CDR2 (germline): SGHVS, FNYEAQ. The CDR3 is 17 residues long. The CDR3 sequence is CASLRTQGGANTGELFF.

The chain employs TRBV7-6 and TRBJ1-6; TCRdb lists TRBD1, though no DNA is available to test this call. The CDR3 sequence is 14 residues long. The germline CDR1 and CDR2 sequences are SGHVS and FNYEAQ. The CDR3 loop is CASRNQGYNSPLHF. The whole variable domain, remainder taken from reference TRBV7-6 and TRBJ1-6, is GAGVSQSPRYKVTKRGQDVALRCDPISGHVSLYWYRQALGQGPEFLTYFNYEAQQDKSGLPNDRFSAERPEGSISTLTIQRTEQRDSAMYRCASRNQGYNSPLHFGNGTRLTVT.

The gene calls are TRBV24-1 and TRBJ2-1; with no DNA, the TCRdb D assignment of TRBD1 cannot be verified. Germline assignment: CDR1 KGHDR and CDR2 SFDVKD. This CDR3 contains 12 residues. The CDR3 loop is CATRDTHNEQFF.

This sequence joins TRBV4-3 and TRBJ1-6; the D gene TCRdb calls, TRBD1, cannot be checked with no DNA. CDR1 is LGHNA and CDR2 is YSLEER in the germline V gene. This CDR3 comprises 15 residues. The chain's CDR3 is CASSHGQGWDSPLHF.

The chain combines TRBV7-9 with TRBJ2-3. Germline loops: CDR1 SEHNR, CDR2 FQNEAQ (reference sequence). CDR3 length: 14 amino acids. CDR3 residues: CASSFAGVTDTQYF.